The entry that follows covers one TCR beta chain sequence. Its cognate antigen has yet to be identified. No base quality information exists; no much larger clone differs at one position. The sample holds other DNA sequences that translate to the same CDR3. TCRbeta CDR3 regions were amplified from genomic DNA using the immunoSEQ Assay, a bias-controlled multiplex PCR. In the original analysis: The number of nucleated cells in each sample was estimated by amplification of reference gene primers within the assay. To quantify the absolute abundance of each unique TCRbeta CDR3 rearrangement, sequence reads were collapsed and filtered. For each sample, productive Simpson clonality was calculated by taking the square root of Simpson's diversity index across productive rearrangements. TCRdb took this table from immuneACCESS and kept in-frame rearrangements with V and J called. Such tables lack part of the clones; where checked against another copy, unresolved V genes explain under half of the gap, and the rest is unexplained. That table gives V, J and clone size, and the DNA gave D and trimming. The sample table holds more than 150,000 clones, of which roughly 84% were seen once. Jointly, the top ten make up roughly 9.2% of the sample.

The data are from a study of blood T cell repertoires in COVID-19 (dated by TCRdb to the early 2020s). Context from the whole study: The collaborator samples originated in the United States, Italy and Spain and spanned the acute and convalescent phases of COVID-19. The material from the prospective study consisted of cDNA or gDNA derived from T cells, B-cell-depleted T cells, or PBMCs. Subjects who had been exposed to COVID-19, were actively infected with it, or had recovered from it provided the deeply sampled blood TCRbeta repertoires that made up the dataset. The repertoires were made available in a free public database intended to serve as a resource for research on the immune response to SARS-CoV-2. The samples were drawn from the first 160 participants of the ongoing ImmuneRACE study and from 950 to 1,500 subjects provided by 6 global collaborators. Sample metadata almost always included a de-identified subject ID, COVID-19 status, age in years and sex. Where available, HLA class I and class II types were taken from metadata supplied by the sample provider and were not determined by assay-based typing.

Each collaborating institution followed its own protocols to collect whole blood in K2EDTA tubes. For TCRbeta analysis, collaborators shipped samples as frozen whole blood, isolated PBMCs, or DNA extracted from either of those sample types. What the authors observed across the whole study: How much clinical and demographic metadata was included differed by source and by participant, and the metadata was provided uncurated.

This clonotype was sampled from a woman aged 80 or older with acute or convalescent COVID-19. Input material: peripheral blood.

For the CDR3, the sequence is CASSLRGNTEAFF. The DNA sequence follows: TGTGCCAGCAGCCTCAGGGGGAACACTGAAGCTTTCTTT. This receptor chain uses TRBV7-9 and TRBJ1-1; a tentative D match to TRBD1 spans 6 bases. Trimming costs V 5 bases and J 1 base, and their ends lie 8 bases apart. As encoded in the germline V gene (reference sequence), CDR1 is SEHNR while CDR2 is FQNEAQ. There are 13 amino acids in the CDR3, from cysteine to phenylalanine inclusive. Only CDR3 DNA remains: 39 bases, in frame from the first base.